These T cell receptor beta chains were read from a single sample in a study of blood T cells in healthy people across ages. TCRdb analysed the 5' RACE reads with MiXCR anew, one entry per CDR3 protein. The data show some 1.5 million distinct CDR3 sequences, about 42% seen once. Sequencing was done on a sample of blood. Every receptor here comes from a woman between 18 and 30 years old in good health. The CDR3 runs from the conserved cysteine through the conserved F or W. D genes are given only for firm matches. The size entry is marked missing in some rows and otherwise reads once, few, many or a size class.

V gene	clone size	J gene	D gene	CDR3 DNA	CDR3 protein
TRBV20-1	NA	TRBJ1-1	NA	TGCAGTGCTAGAGATCGGGAGGGGATAAACACTGAAGCTTTCTTT	CSARDREGINTEAFF
TRBV20-1	NA	TRBJ1-5	NA	TGCAGTGCTACTTGGACAGTTGGCAATCAGCCCCAGCATTTT	CSATWTVGNQPQHF
TRBV27	NA	TRBJ1-2	NA	TGTGCCAGCAGTACCCTAACAGTAAGGGGGAATGGCTACACCTTC	CASSTLTVRGNGYTF
TRBV6-8	few	TRBJ2-5	TRBD1	TGTGCCAGCAGTTACTCTCAGGGGGAAGAGACCCAGTACTTC	CASSYSQGEETQYF
TRBV20-1	once	TRBJ2-3	NA	TGCAGTGCTCTCACCGCCCCTTGGAGCACAGATACGCAGTATTTT	CSALTAPWSTDTQYF
TRBV15	few	TRBJ2-1	NA	TGTGCCACCAGCGGAACTAGCTACAATGAGCAGTTCTTC	CATSGTSYNEQFF
TRBV14	NA	TRBJ2-1	NA	TGTGCCAGCAGCCACCTAGGGGTTGCCTACAATGAGCAGTTCTTC	CASSHLGVAYNEQFF
TRBV28	many	TRBJ2-3	TRBD1	TGTGCCAGCAGTCCACCTGGACAGGGGTTTAACACAGATACGCAGTATTTT	CASSPPGQGFNTDTQYF
TRBV6-5	once	TRBJ1-1	NA	TGTGCCAGCAGTTCCCGGAAGGGAAGGATGAACACTGAAGCTTTCTTT	CASSSRKGRMNTEAFF
TRBV20-1	NA	TRBJ2-3	NA	TGCAGTGCTTCAGGAGACAGGGATACGCAGTATTTT	CSASGDRDTQYF
TRBV6-5	few	TRBJ2-3	NA	TGTGCCAGCAGGTACACAAGCACAGATACGCAGTATTTT	CASRYTSTDTQYF
TRBV7-9	NA	TRBJ2-3	NA	TGTGCCAGCAGCTTCAGGGGCCTTTCAGATACGCAGTATTTT	CASSFRGLSDTQYF
TRBV27	few	TRBJ2-3	NA	TGTGCCAGCAGAAAGATTCAGGTCGCAGATACGCAGTATTTT	CASRKIQVADTQYF
TRBV20-1	few	TRBJ1-2	NA	TGCAGTGCTAGACGGGACCGAGTAGGAGTGAACACCTTC	CSARRDRVGVNTF
TRBV4-1	NA	TRBJ1-5	NA	TGCGCCAGCGGGCGAGCTAGCAATCAGCCCCAGCATTTT	CASGRASNQPQHF
TRBV18	NA	TRBJ1-5	TRBD1	TGTGCCAGCTCATCTAACGGACAGGAAAATAGCAATCAGCCCCAGCATTTT	CASSSNGQENSNQPQHF
TRBV27	NA	TRBJ2-7	NA	TGTGCCAGCAGTTTATCGCCCACCCCTTACGAGCAGTACTTC	CASSLSPTPYEQYF
TRBV3-1	NA	TRBJ2-5	NA	TGTGCCAGCAGCCCCGGACCCAGGGGACGAGAGACCCAGTACTTC	CASSPGPRGRETQYF
TRBV20-1	few	TRBJ1-5	NA	TGCAGTGCTTCCCGACAATATAGCAATCAGCCCCAGCATTTT	CSASRQYSNQPQHF
TRBV9	NA	TRBJ1-2	NA	TGTGCCAGCAGCAACACAGGGAATGGCTACACCTTC	CASSNTGNGYTF
TRBV7-9	few	TRBJ2-3	TRBD2	TGTGCCAGCAGCTTAGACTGGACTAGCGGGTACACAGATACGCAGTATTTT	CASSLDWTSGYTDTQYF
TRBV28	NA	TRBJ2-7	TRBD1	TGTGCCAGCAGTACCGGTGGGACAGGGTGGTACGAGCAGTACTTC	CASSTGGTGWYEQYF
TRBV24-1	NA	TRBJ2-1	NA	TGTGCCACCAGTGATTGGAGGAGCGACGAGCAGTTCTTC	CATSDWRSDEQFF
TRBV9	NA	TRBJ2-3	NA	TGTGCCAGCAGCGTAGAGGGCCACCGCACAGATACGCAGTATTTT	CASSVEGHRTDTQYF
TRBV7-2	few	TRBJ2-7	TRBD1	TGTGCCAGCAGCTGGGACAGGGGTCAACTCTACGAGCAGTACTTC	CASSWDRGQLYEQYF
TRBV7-2	NA	TRBJ1-1	NA	TGTGCCAGCAGCTTAAACCAGGGAGGCACTGAAGCTTTCTTT	CASSLNQGGTEAFF
TRBV7-2	NA	TRBJ2-3	TRBD2	TGTGCCAGCAGCGCCGCGCCACTAGCGCACGGCACAGATACGCAGTATTTT	CASSAAPLAHGTDTQYF
TRBV4-1	few	TRBJ1-2	TRBD1	TGCGCCAGCAGCCAACTTCCGACAGGGCCCCATGGCTACACCTTC	CASSQLPTGPHGYTF
TRBV7-9	few	TRBJ2-7	TRBD1	TGTGCCAGCAGCCGACAGGGGTTCTCCTTTGCCTTCGAGCAGTACTTC	CASSRQGFSFAFEQYF
TRBV12-3/TRBV12-4	NA	TRBJ1-3	NA	TGTGCCAGCACACCTCAGGAAGGAAACACCATATATTTT	CASTPQEGNTIYF
TRBV2	NA	TRBJ1-4	NA	TGTGCCAGCAGTGAATTACGGGGTGAAAAACTGTTTTTT	CASSELRGEKLFF
TRBV12-3/TRBV12-4	few	TRBJ1-2	NA	TGTGCCAGCAGTTTCCGACGAGCGGCTAACTATGGCTACACCTTC	CASSFRRAANYGYTF
TRBV9	few	TRBJ2-3	NA	TGTGCCAGCAGCGAGGAGGGTTCCGGAGGGGATACGCAGTATTTT	CASSEEGSGGDTQYF
TRBV15	many	TRBJ2-5	NA	TGTGCCACCAGCAGTCTAGGGGCCGGGGAGACCCAGTACTTC	CATSSLGAGETQYF
TRBV20-1	few	TRBJ2-5	TRBD1	TGCGGAGGACAGGGGCTCAAAGAGACCCAGTACTTC	CGGQGLKETQYF
TRBV2	few	TRBJ1-2	NA	TGTGCCAGCAGTGAGGAACAGGGCTATGGCTACACCTTC	CASSEEQGYGYTF
TRBV9	NA	TRBJ2-7	TRBD1	TGTGCCAGCAGCATGGGGACAGGGGGATACGAGCAGTACTTC	CASSMGTGGYEQYF
TRBV12-3/TRBV12-4	few	TRBJ2-7	NA	TGTGCCAGCAGTTTAACCGCGGGTCGGTTTACCTACGAGCAGTACTTC	CASSLTAGRFTYEQYF
TRBV7-6	few	TRBJ2-7	TRBD1	TGTGCCAGCAGCTTAGGGTCAGGGGGTTACTACGAGCAGTACTTC	CASSLGSGGYYEQYF
TRBV6-5	few	TRBJ2-7	TRBD2	TGTGCCAGCAGCTACTCGCGGGGGATGGACGAGCAGTACTTC	CASSYSRGMDEQYF
TRBV24-1	NA	TRBJ2-3	NA	TGTGCCACCAGTGCTCTGACCCGGGGCATAGATACGCAGTATTTT	CATSALTRGIDTQYF
TRBV7-9	few	TRBJ2-1	TRBD1	TGTGCCAGCAGCTTCCCGGGACAGGGAGGTTCGTCCTACAATGAGCAGTTCTTC	CASSFPGQGGSSYNEQFF
TRBV5-1	NA	TRBJ1-4	TRBD1	TGCGCCAGCGGATTCGACAGGGCAACTAATGAAAAACTGTTTTTT	CASGFDRATNEKLFF
TRBV6-6	NA	TRBJ2-7	NA	TGTGCCAGCACCCGGGGCGGACCGAACTACGAGCAGTACTTC	CASTRGGPNYEQYF
TRBV6-6	NA	TRBJ1-4	TRBD1	TGTGCCAGCAGCACGGACAGGGCGCGCGAAAAACTGTTTTTT	CASSTDRAREKLFF
TRBV28	once	TRBJ1-5	NA	TGTGCCAGCAGCAAACAGTTAAATCAGCCCCAGCATTTT	CASSKQLNQPQHF
TRBV28	NA	TRBJ1-5	NA	TGTGCCAGCAGTTTAAACGAAGGGTACAATCAGCCCCAGCATTTT	CASSLNEGYNQPQHF